This entry lists 4 T cell receptor beta chains sequenced from one sample in a study of T cells after yellow fever vaccination. TCRdb called the 5' RACE reads again in MiXCR, with one record for every CDR3 protein. The sample lists about 300,000 distinct CDR3 sequences, 3.5% to 4.5% occurring once. The specimen was PBMCs, collected 5 days after the yellow fever booster vaccination. The origin of the receptors is a man aged 18 to 30 who received the YFV17D yellow fever vaccine.

This chain links TRBV19 with TRBJ2-1; no firm D call. The CDR3 is 13 amino acids. Germline V gene data show CDR1 as LNHDA and CDR2 as SQIVND (reference sequence). The ends were cut back, 5 bases at V and 6 bases at J, with 11 bases in the middle. Here the CDR3 DNA reads TGTGCCAGTAGTCTCCGGGCGGCCAATGAGCAGTTCTTC. Encoded protein: CASSLRAANEQFF.

There are a few counts of this clonotype. The rearrangement joins TRBV7-2 to TRBJ1-3; D perhaps matches TRBD1 (5 bases). The CDR3 is 16 residues long. CDR1 SGHTA and CDR2 FQGNSA come from the germline V gene. Trimming pared 5 bases from V and 0 bases from J, leaving 14 bases between. The CDR3 DNA reads as TGTGCCAGCAGCGCCCGGGACGCAAGCTCTGGAAACACCATATATTTT. The encoded protein is CASSARDASSGNTIYF. Combining the CDR3 with reference TRBV7-2 and TRBJ1-3 gives the whole variable domain GAGVSQSPSNKVTEKGKDVELRCDPISGHTALYWYRQSLGQGLEFLIYFQGNSAPDKSGLPSDRFSAERTGGSVSTLTIQRTQQEDSAVYLCASSARDASSGNTIYFGEGSWLTVV.

This clonotype was seen only a few times. The chain recombines TRBV2 with TRBJ2-3; 8 nucleotides agree with TRBD2. Trimming at V came to 6 bases and at J to 2 bases, leaving 7 bases not matched to a gene. There are 15 residues in the CDR3. The germline V gene encodes CDR1 SNHLY and CDR2 FYNNEI. The CDR3 DNA reads as TGTGCCAGCAGCGCCGGGACTAGAGCCACAGATACGCAGTATTTT. Its protein is CASSAGTRATDTQYF.

This clonotype was counted only a few times. The chain is built from TRBV6-6 and TRBJ2-5; TRBD2 might be the D (7 bases). Trimming removed 5 bases at V and 5 bases at J, with 15 bases between. Looked up from germline, CDR1 is MNHNY and CDR2 is SVGAGI (reference sequence). The length of the CDR3 is 14 residues. The CDR3 sequence: CASSIGGRVETQYF. DNA of the CDR3: TGTGCCAGCAGTATCGGGGGGCGCGTCGAGACCCAGTACTTC.